These T cell receptor beta chains were read from a single sample in a study of radiotherapy plus CTLA-4 blockade in lung cancer. Sequencing was performed with immunoSEQ multiplex PCR; in TCRdb, only in-frame clones are kept and a portion is missing. This sample yields about 53,000 clones, of which roughly 86% are seen a single time; around 5.1% belongs to the top ten. The sequenced sample was peripheral blood, obtained from a patient treated with radiotherapy plus ipilimumab. The source of these receptors is a human donor with non-small cell lung cancer whose response to radiotherapy plus ipilimumab could not be evaluated. Each CDR3 is given with its conserved first and last residue. D genes are given only for firm matches. The listing skips clone size in some rows; elsewhere it reads once, few, many or a size class.

TRBV28	-	TRBJ1-2	-	CASSFVSGNHGYTF	TGTGCCAGCAGTTTTGTTTCAGGGAATCATGGCTACACCTTC
TRBV28	TRBD2	TRBJ2-1	-	CASSPSGRSEQFF	TGTGCCAGCAGCCCTAGCGGGAGAAGTGAGCAGTTCTTC
TRBV29-1	TRBD2	TRBJ2-1	-	CSVELSGRFFSYNEQFF	TGCAGCGTTGAATTGAGCGGGAGGTTTTTCTCCTACAATGAGCAGTTCTTC
TRBV7-7	TRBD2	TRBJ2-5	-	CASSFGGQETQYF	TGTGCTAGCAGCTTCGGGGGGCAAGAGACCCAGTACTTC
TRBV7-9	-	TRBJ1-4	-	CASRKVLSGATNEKLFF	TGTGCCAGCAGAAAGGTGCTTTCAGGGGCAACTAATGAAAAACTGTTTTTT
TRBV7-2	-	TRBJ1-3	-	CASSFGGAGNTIYF	TGTGCCAGCAGCTTTGGGGGGGCTGGAAACACCATATATTTT
TRBV18	-	TRBJ2-3	-	CASSAPGVDTQYF	TGTGCCAGCTCAGCCCCAGGGGTGGATACGCAGTATTTT
TRBV5-4	-	TRBJ1-4	-	CASSHRGGDEKLFF	TGTGCCAGCAGCCACCGGGGAGGGGACGAAAAACTGTTTTTT
TRBV5-1	TRBD1	TRBJ2-7	-	CASSLGGMRDRGREQYF	TGCGCCAGCAGCTTGGGCGGGATGCGGGACAGGGGGCGCGAGCAGTACTTC
TRBV6-1	-	TRBJ1-2	-	CASSERQADGYTF	TGTGCCAGCAGTGAAAGACAGGCGGATGGCTACACCTTC
TRBV19	TRBD2	TRBJ2-3	-	CATQSTGTRTDTQYF	TGTGCCACCCAGTCTACTGGGACTAGAACAGATACGCAGTATTTT
TRBV11-3	TRBD1	TRBJ2-7	once	CASSSRTGSREQYF	TGTGCCAGCAGCTCAAGGACAGGGTCAAGGGAGCAGTACTTC
TRBV7-9	-	TRBJ2-3	-	CASSAKRRYTDTQYF	TGTGCCAGCAGCGCCAAGCGGAGATACACAGATACGCAGTATTTT
TRBV2	-	TRBJ2-7	-	CAIIEQGLSYEQYF	TGTGCCATCATTGAGCAGGGCCTCTCCTACGAGCAGTACTTC
TRBV19	-	TRBJ1-1	-	CASRRGELNTEAFF	TGTGCCTCTCGACGCGGAGAATTGAACACTGAAGCTTTCTTT
TRBV4-3	TRBD1	TRBJ2-7	-	CASSQVAGTGAYEQYF	TGCGCCAGCAGCCAAGTAGCTGGGACAGGGGCGTACGAGCAGTACTTC
TRBV9	-	TRBJ2-3	-	CASSVTGNGPQYF	TGTGCCAGCAGCGTAACAGGGAATGGTCCGCAGTATTTT
TRBV11-3	TRBD2	TRBJ2-1	once	CASSLEGSGAYNEQFF	TGTGCCAGCAGCTTAGAAGGTAGCGGGGCTTACAATGAGCAGTTCTTC
TRBV7-2	-	TRBJ1-5	-	CASSLSSTRGGNQPQHF	TGTGCCAGCAGCTTATCGTCAACAAGGGGGGGAAATCAGCCCCAGCATTTT
TRBV7-2	TRBD2	TRBJ2-7	-	CASSLARLAGPVSSYEQYF	TGTGCCAGCAGCTTAGCGCGGTTAGCGGGACCCGTAAGCTCCTACGAGCAGTACTTC
TRBV5-1	TRBD2	TRBJ2-7	-	CASSLAGVYEQYF	TGCGCCAGCAGCTTAGCGGGAGTCTACGAGCAGTACTTC
TRBV7-6	-	TRBJ2-1	-	CASSLAVSSYNEQFF	TGTGCCAGCAGCTTAGCTGTTAGCTCCTACAATGAGCAGTTCTTC
TRBV4-3	-	TRBJ2-7	once	CASSQTQGYEQYF	TGCGCCAGCAGCCAAACACAGGGTTACGAGCAGTACTTC
TRBV18	-	TRBJ2-2	-	CASSPFLRLRNSGNTGELFF	TGTGCCAGCTCACCATTCCTGCGACTCCGGAATAGCGGTAACACCGGGGAGCTGTTTTTT
TRBV11-2	-	TRBJ2-7	-	CASSLEAGVPYEQYF	TGTGCCAGCAGCTTAGAGGCGGGCGTCCCCTACGAGCAGTACTTC
TRBV19	TRBD1	TRBJ2-4	-	CASSSGTGVYIQYF	TGTGCCAGTAGTTCCGGGACAGGGGTTTACATTCAGTACTTC
TRBV28	TRBD1	TRBJ2-6	-	CASSSPTGGGSGANVLTF	TGTGCCAGCAGTTCCCCGACAGGGGGTGGATCTGGGGCCAACGTCCTGACTTTC
TRBV11-2	-	TRBJ2-7	-	CASSLVGNRPGFSYEQYF	TGTGCCAGCAGCTTAGTAGGTAATCGGCCAGGGTTCTCCTACGAGCAGTACTTC
TRBV4-3	TRBD2	TRBJ2-7	-	CASSQGPGLVYEQYF	TGCGCCAGCAGCCAAGGGCCGGGACTAGTCTACGAGCAGTACTTC
TRBV19	TRBD1	TRBJ1-1	-	CASSPRGQGDTEAFF	TGTGCCAGTAGTCCCCGCGGACAGGGGGACACTGAAGCTTTCTTT
TRBV7-9	-	TRBJ1-3	once	CASSFYSSGNTIYF	TGTGCCAGCAGCTTCTACAGCTCTGGAAACACCATATATTTT
TRBV29-1	TRBD2	TRBJ2-3	-	CSAVSGRGTGGVTDTQYF	TGCAGCGCCGTTAGCGGGAGGGGGACTGGAGGAGTCACAGATACGCAGTATTTT
TRBV27	-	TRBJ1-5	-	CASSLLGGIDQPQHF	TGTGCCAGCAGTTTATTGGGGGGAATCGATCAGCCCCAGCATTTT
TRBV2	-	TRBJ1-2	-	CASSTRSRGYTF	TGTGCCAGCAGTACAAGGTCGCGGGGCTACACCTTC
TRBV4-3	-	TRBJ1-2	-	CASSQSSSTGSYPGGYTF	TGCGCCAGCAGCCAAAGCTCCTCGACCGGGTCTTACCCAGGGGGCTACACCTTC
TRBV28	TRBD2	TRBJ2-3	-	CASSLGLAGWDSDTQYF	TGTGCCAGCAGTTTGGGACTAGCGGGGTGGGATTCCGATACGCAGTATTTT
TRBV27	TRBD1	TRBJ1-2	few	CASRTDRDYGYTF	TGTGCCAGCAGAACGGACAGGGACTATGGCTACACCTTC
TRBV18	-	TRBJ2-3	-	CASSPPERGTDTQYF	TGTGCCAGCTCACCCCCCGAGCGCGGCACAGATACGCAGTATTTT
TRBV19	TRBD1	TRBJ1-1	-	CASSSTGAMNTEAFF	TGTGCCAGTAGTAGTACAGGGGCGATGAACACTGAGGCTTTCTTT
TRBV5-4	-	TRBJ1-2	-	CASSLDSRGGYGYTF	TGTGCCAGCAGCTTGGACTCCAGGGGTGGCTATGGCTACACCTTC
TRBV27	-	TRBJ2-2	-	CASSLRQVNTGELFF	TGTGCCAGCAGTTTACGACAGGTGAACACCGGGGAGCTGTTTTTT
TRBV19	TRBD2	TRBJ2-1	-	CASSGTSGRGDNEQFF	TGTGCCAGTAGCGGGACTAGCGGGAGGGGGGACAATGAGCAGTTCTTC
TRBV9	-	TRBJ1-5	-	CASSVGPSHQPQHF	TGTGCCAGCAGCGTAGGTCCCAGTCATCAGCCCCAGCATTTT
TRBV4-1	TRBD1	TRBJ2-2	-	CASSQGPGGAAGELFF	TGCGCCAGCAGCCAAGGTCCAGGGGGCGCCGCCGGGGAGCTGTTTTTT
TRBV10-1	TRBD1	TRBJ1-1	-	CAQPPARGRFTEAFF	TGCGCTCAACCCCCCGCCAGGGGGCGGTTCACTGAAGCTTTCTTT
TRBV5-8	-	TRBJ1-4	-	CASSPQGLTNEKLFF	TGTGCCAGCAGCCCCCAGGGGTTGACTAATGAAAAACTGTTTTTT
TRBV6-1	-	TRBJ2-4	-	CASGRENIQYF	TGTGCCAGTGGGCGGGAAAACATTCAGTACTTC
TRBV13	-	TRBJ1-1	few	CASGTWNTEAFF	TGTGCCAGCGGTACATGGAACACTGAAGCTTTCTTT
TRBV28	TRBD1	TRBJ1-5	-	CASSLVTGYQPQHF	TGTGCCAGCAGTTTAGTGACAGGGTATCAGCCCCAGCATTTT
TRBV7-3	TRBD1	TRBJ1-1	-	CASSFRQGTEAFF	TGTGCCAGCAGCTTTCGACAGGGAACTGAAGCTTTCTTT
TRBV9	-	TRBJ1-6	-	CASSGANSPLHF	TGTGCCAGCAGCGGGGCGAATTCACCCCTCCACTTT
TRBV7-8	TRBD1	TRBJ2-7	-	CASSLLGTVRTYEQYF	TGTGCCAGCAGCTTGTTAGGGACAGTGAGAACCTACGAGCAGTACTTC
TRBV19	TRBD2	TRBJ2-7	once	CASRVSGGDYEQYF	TGTGCCAGTAGAGTTAGCGGGGGGGACTACGAGCAGTACTTC